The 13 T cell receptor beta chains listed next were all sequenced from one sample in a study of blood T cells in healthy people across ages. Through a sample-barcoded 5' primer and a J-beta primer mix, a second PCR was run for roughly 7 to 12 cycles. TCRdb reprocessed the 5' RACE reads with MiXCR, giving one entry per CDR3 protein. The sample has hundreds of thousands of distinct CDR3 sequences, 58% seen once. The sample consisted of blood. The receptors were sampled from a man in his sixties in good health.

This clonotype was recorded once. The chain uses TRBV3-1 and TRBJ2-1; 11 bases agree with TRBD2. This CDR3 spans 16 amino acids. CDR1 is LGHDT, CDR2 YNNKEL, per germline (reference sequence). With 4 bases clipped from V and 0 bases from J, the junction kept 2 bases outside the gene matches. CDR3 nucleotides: TGTGCCAGCAGCCCACTAGCGGGGGTCTCCTACAATGAGCAGTTCTTC. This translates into CASSPLAGVSYNEQFF.

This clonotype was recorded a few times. The CDR3 DNA reads as TGCAGTGTCCTGGTTGACGAGCAGTTCTTC. Protein sequence: CSVLVDEQFF. The chain recombines TRBV20-1 with TRBJ2-1; unclear D gene. The V end lost 7 bases, the J end lost 10 bases, and 11 bases lay between the germline ends. Germline loops: CDR1 DFQATT, CDR2 SNEGSKA (reference sequence). The CDR3 consists of 10 residues.

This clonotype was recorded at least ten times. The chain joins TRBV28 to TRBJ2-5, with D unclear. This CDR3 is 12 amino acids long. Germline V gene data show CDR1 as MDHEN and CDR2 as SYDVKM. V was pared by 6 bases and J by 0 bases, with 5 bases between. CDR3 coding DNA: TGTGCCAGCAGAACAGACCAAGAGACCCAGTACTTC. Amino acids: CASRTDQETQYF.

This chain's CDR3 is CASSDLAKNIQYF. The CDR3, as DNA: TGTGCCAGCAGCGACCTAGCCAAAAACATTCAGTACTTC. The chain is built from TRBV7-9 and TRBJ2-4; D uncertain. The V gene's germline CDR1 is SEHNR and CDR2 FQNEAQ (reference sequence). The V end was cut by 5 bases, the J end by 0 bases, with 5 bases between. This CDR3 contains 13 residues.

CDR3 residues: CASSLAGFAQGWNEQFF. CDR3 DNA: TGTGCCAGCAGCTTAGCGGGTTTCGCACAGGGGTGGAATGAGCAGTTCTTC. The chain couples TRBV7-9 to TRBJ2-1; 7 bases match TRBD1. V shed 0 bases, J shed 7 bases, and the junction held 12 bases outside the gene matches. The CDR3 is 17 residues long. CDR1 and CDR2 (germline): SEHNR, FQNEAQ (reference sequence). The whole variable domain, remainder taken from reference TRBV7-9 and TRBJ2-1, is DTGVSQNPRHKITKRGQNVTFRCDPISEHNRLYWYRQTLGQGPEFLTYFQNEAQLEKSRLLSDRFSAERPKGSFSTLEIQRTEQGDSAMYLCASSLAGFAQGWNEQFFGPGTRLTVL.

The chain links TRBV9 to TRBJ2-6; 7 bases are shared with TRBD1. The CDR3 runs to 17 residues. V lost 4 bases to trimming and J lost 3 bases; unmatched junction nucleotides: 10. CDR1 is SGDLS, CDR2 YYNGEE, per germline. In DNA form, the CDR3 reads TGTGCCAGCAGCCCAGGGACAGTCCCACTTGGGGCCAACGTCCTGACTTTC. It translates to CASSPGTVPLGANVLTF.

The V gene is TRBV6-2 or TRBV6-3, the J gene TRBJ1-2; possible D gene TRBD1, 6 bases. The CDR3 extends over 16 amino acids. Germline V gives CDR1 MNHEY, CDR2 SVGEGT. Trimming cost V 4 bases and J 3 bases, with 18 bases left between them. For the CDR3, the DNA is TGTGCCAGCAGTTTGAGACTCAGGGGAGGCTACTATGGCTACACCTTC. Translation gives CASSLRLRGGYYGYTF.

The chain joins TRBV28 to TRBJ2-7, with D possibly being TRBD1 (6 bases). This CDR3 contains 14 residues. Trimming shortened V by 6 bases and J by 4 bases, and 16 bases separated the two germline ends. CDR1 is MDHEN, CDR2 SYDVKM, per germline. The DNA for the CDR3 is TGTGCCAGCAGCCTCCGGGACAAGGATTACGAGCAGTACTTC. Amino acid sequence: CASSLRDKDYEQYF.

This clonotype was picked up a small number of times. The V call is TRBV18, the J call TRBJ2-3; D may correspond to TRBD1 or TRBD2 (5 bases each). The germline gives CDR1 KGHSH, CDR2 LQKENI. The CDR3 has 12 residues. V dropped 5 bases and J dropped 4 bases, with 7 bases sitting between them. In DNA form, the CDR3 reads TGTGCCAGCTCAAGGGACGCAGATACGCAGTATTTT. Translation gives CASSRDADTQYF.

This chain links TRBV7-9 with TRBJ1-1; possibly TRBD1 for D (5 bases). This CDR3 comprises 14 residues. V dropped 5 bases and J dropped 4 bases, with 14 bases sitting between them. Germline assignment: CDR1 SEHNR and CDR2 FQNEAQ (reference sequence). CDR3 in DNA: TGTGCCAGCAGCCCTGAAAGGGGTTTCACTGAAGCTTTCTTT. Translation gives CASSPERGFTEAFF.

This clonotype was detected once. This chain's CDR3 is CSAPRTGTDTQYF. The DNA of the CDR3 is TGCAGTGCTCCTAGAACGGGCACAGATACGCAGTATTTT. The chain employs TRBV20-1 and TRBJ2-3; D not certain. The CDR3 runs to 13 residues. Trimming pared 5 bases from V and 1 base from J, leaving 10 bases between. Germline V gene lookup returns CDR1 DFQATT and CDR2 SNEGSKA (reference sequence).

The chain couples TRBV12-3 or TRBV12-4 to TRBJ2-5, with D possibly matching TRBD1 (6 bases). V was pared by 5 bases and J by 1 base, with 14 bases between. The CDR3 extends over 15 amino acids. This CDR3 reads CASSPETGIQETQYF. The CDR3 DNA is TGTGCCAGCAGTCCCGAGACAGGCATCCAAGAGACCCAGTACTTC.

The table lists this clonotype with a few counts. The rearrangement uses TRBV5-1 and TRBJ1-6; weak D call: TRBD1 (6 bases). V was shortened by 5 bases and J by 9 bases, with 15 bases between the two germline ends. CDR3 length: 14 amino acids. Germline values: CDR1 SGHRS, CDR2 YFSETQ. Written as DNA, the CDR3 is TGCGCCAGCAGAGAGGGGGGACAAGTTTCACCCCTCCACTTT. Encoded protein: CASREGGQVSPLHF.